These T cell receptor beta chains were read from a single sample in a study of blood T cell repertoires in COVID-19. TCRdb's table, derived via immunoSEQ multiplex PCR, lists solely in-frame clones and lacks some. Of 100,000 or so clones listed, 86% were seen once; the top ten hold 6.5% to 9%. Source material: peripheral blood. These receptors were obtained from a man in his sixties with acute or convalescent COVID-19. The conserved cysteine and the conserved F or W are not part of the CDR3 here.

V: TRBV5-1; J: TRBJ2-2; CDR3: ASSLRQGAIGELF
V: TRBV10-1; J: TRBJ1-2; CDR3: ASSEDRRGRYGYT
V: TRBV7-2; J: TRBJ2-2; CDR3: ASSTPLAGELF
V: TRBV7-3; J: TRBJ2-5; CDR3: ASSSGGLAGRETQY
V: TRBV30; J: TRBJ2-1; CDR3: AWSEAGVEQF
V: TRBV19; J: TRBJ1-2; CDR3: ASADSPSNYGYT
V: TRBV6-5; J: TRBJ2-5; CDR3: ASRTGTSEQY
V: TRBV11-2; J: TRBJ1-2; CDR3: ASSFRSIGQGRGYT
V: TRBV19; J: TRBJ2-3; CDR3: ASSRLGPDTQY
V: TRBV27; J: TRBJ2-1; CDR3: ASSLLQGQGDNEQF
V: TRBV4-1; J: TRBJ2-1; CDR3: ASSHSGWGNEQF
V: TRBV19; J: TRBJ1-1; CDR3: ASSAGGIEAF
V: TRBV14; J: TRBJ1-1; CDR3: ASSQERTLGAF
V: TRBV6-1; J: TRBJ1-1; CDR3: ASSEATGNTEAF
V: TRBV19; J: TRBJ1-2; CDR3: ASTTGGAGIGDYGYT
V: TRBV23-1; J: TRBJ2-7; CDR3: ASSQSRGSFSYEQY
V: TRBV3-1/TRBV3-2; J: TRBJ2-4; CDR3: ASSQDHGGGARNIQY
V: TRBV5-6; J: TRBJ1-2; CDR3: ASSLRRTGPSTNYGYT
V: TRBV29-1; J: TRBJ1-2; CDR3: SVGGDSIYGYT
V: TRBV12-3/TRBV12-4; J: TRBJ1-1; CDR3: ASSYSGTGAF
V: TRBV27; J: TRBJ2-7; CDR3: ASTRDPGGGQEQY
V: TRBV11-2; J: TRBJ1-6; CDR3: ASSLPRNRETLH
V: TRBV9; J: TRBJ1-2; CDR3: ASSGRDRGQSGYT
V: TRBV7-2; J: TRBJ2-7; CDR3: ASSLGGTSSYEQY
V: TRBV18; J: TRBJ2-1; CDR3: ASSPGLASSYNEQF
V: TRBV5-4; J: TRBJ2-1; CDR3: ASSLEIYGSNEQF
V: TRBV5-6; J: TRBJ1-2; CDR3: ASSLGQGRANYGYT
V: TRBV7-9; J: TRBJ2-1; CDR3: ASSLLAGVSYNEQF
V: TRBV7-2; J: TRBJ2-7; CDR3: ASSFPRGGGGSYEQY
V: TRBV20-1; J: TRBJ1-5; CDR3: SASTGTLDQPQH
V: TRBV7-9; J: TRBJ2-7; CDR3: ASSLAPDSTYEQY
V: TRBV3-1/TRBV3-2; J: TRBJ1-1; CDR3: ASKFPGNTEAF
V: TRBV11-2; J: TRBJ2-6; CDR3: ASSLAGEDRSGANVLT
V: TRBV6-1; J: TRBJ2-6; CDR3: ASSESPGQNPGANVLT
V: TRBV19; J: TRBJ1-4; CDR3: ASSMSGRAWGLF
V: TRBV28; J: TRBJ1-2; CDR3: ASSLQDYGYT
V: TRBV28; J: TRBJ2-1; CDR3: ASKDPSGRASIIYNEQF
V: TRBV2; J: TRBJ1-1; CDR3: ASSVQGYTEAF